These T cell receptor beta chains were read from a single sample in a study of blood T cell repertoires in COVID-19. Here immunoSEQ multiplex PCR was the method, and the copy in TCRdb shows in-frame clones only, minus some. The top ten clones hold 16% of a sample with about 69,000 clones, 86% of them seen once. Sequenced sample: peripheral blood. The receptors originated from a man in his forties or fifties with COVID-19, enrolled during active disease. Both conserved end residues are part of each CDR3. D genes are given only for firm matches. Part of the rows lack a size; the others show once, few, many or a class for expanded clones.

abundance: .
d_gene: .
j_gene: TRBJ1-1
v_gene: TRBV30
CDR3aa: CAWSKGGSTEAFF
CDR3nt: TGTGCCTGGAGTAAGGGGGGGAGCACTGAAGCTTTCTTT

abundance: .
d_gene: .
j_gene: TRBJ1-4
v_gene: TRBV18
CDR3aa: CASSPGTDHNEKLFF
CDR3nt: TGTGCCAGCTCACCAGGAACAGATCATAATGAAAAACTGTTTTTT

abundance: .
d_gene: TRBD1
j_gene: TRBJ2-2
v_gene: TRBV6-5
CDR3aa: CASRRDRQHTGELFF
CDR3nt: TGTGCCAGCAGGAGGGACAGGCAACACACCGGGGAGCTGTTTTTT

abundance: .
d_gene: TRBD2
j_gene: TRBJ2-1
v_gene: TRBV28
CDR3aa: CASGEGGSYNEQFF
CDR3nt: TGTGCCAGCGGGGAGGGAGGCTCCTACAATGAGCAGTTCTTC

abundance: .
d_gene: TRBD1
j_gene: TRBJ1-5
v_gene: TRBV30
CDR3aa: CAWSVQFGTDGNQPQHF
CDR3nt: TGTGCCTGGAGTGTTCAATTCGGGACAGATGGGAATCAGCCCCAGCATTTT

abundance: few
d_gene: .
j_gene: TRBJ1-6
v_gene: TRBV6-6
CDR3aa: CASSQTGTGNSPLHF
CDR3nt: TGTGCCAGCAGTCAGACCGGTACAGGGAACTCACCCCTCCACTTT

abundance: .
d_gene: TRBD1
j_gene: TRBJ1-1
v_gene: TRBV28
CDR3aa: CASRRTGGAGFGEAFF
CDR3nt: TGTGCCAGCAGACGGACAGGGGGCGCAGGATTTGGTGAAGCTTTCTTT

abundance: few
d_gene: TRBD1
j_gene: TRBJ2-1
v_gene: TRBV13
CDR3aa: CASSLRQGVAYNEQFF
CDR3nt: TGTGCCAGCAGCCTCCGACAGGGTGTAGCCTACAATGAGCAGTTCTTC

abundance: .
d_gene: .
j_gene: TRBJ1-2
v_gene: TRBV7-9
CDR3aa: CASSLDNRDNYGYTF
CDR3nt: TGTGCCAGCAGCTTAGACAACAGGGACAACTATGGCTACACCTTC

abundance: .
d_gene: TRBD1
j_gene: TRBJ1-4
v_gene: TRBV28
CDR3aa: CATSGTGERKLFF
CDR3nt: TGTGCCACCTCCGGGACAGGGGAACGAAAACTGTTTTTT

abundance: .
d_gene: TRBD1
j_gene: TRBJ1-1
v_gene: TRBV9
CDR3aa: CASSVGQGLNTEAFF
CDR3nt: TGTGCCAGCAGCGTCGGACAGGGCTTGAACACTGAAGCTTTCTTT

abundance: .
d_gene: TRBD1
j_gene: TRBJ1-5
v_gene: TRBV3-1/TRBV3-2
CDR3aa: CASSRTGGQPQHF
CDR3nt: TGTGCCAGCAGCCGGACAGGGGGTCAGCCCCAGCATTTT

abundance: .
d_gene: TRBD1
j_gene: TRBJ2-5
v_gene: TRBV14
CDR3aa: CASSPGQGDGETQYF
CDR3nt: TGTGCCAGCAGCCCAGGACAGGGGGACGGGGAGACCCAGTACTTC

abundance: few
d_gene: .
j_gene: TRBJ1-1
v_gene: TRBV21-1
CDR3aa: CARDRGRGDTEAFF
CDR3nt: TGTGCCAGAGACAGGGGGCGAGGAGACACTGAAGCTTTCTTT